One sample yielded the 27 T cell receptor beta chains listed below, sequenced in a study of OX40 agonist ivuxolimab in advanced cancers. The method was immunoSEQ multiplex PCR; TCRdb's version includes in-frame clones alone and lacks a portion of them. Altogether 70,000 to 100,000 clones are present, about 90% being singletons, with the ten largest covering less than 8%. Source: CD4+ or CD8+ T cells sorted from blood, taken in a trial of the OX40 agonist ivuxolimab. These receptors originate from an adult with an advanced solid tumor such as melanoma, head and neck, liver or kidney cancer.

The chain has TRBV28 and TRBJ1-1, with D perhaps matching TRBD1 (5 bases). This CDR3 comprises 14 residues. Trimming cost V 5 bases and J 3 bases, with 13 bases left between them. Germline V gene lookup returns CDR1 MDHEN and CDR2 SYDVKM. The CDR3 nucleotides are TGTGCCAGCAGTCCGACAGTGCTGGACACTGAAGCTTTCTTT. Translating it yields CASSPTVLDTEAFF.

This chain connects TRBV4-2 to TRBJ1-2; possibly TRBD1 for D (5 bases). Trimming removed 3 bases from V and 6 bases from J, with 17 bases in between. The CDR3 runs to 15 residues. Germline CDR1 reads LGHNA; CDR2 reads YNFKEQ. The chain's CDR3 is CASSQGPSRANGYTF. CDR3 nucleotide sequence: TGTGCCAGCAGCCAGGGGCCATCCCGGGCTAATGGCTACACCTTC.

The chain recombines TRBV9 with TRBJ1-2; TRBD1 is a possible D gene (5 bases). Trimming left V 4 bases short and J 5 bases short, with 12 bases between. The CDR3 sequence is 13 residues long. Germline CDR1 SGDLS, CDR2 YYNGEE. The CDR3 DNA reads as TGTGCCAGCAGCCCGGGGGACGGATATGGCTACACCTTC. Amino acid sequence: CASSPGDGYGYTF.

Only a few counts were recorded for this clone. V gene TRBV25-1 combines with J gene TRBJ1-5; D is ambiguous. Germline CDR1 reads MGHDK; CDR2 reads SYGVNS. With 2 bases removed from V and 2 bases from J, the gap between germline ends came to 10 bases. The CDR3 sequence is 15 residues long. As DNA, the CDR3 is TGTGCCAGCAGTGAAGCCGGAGGTGGCAATCAGCCCCAGCATTTT. Translating gives CASSEAGGGNQPQHF.

The chain has TRBV19 and TRBJ2-7; 8 nucleotides match TRBD2. In germline, CDR1 is LNHDA, CDR2 SQIVND (reference sequence). The ends lost 3 bases at V and 7 bases at J; junction bases unmatched: 11. The CDR3 length is 15 residues. CDR3 in DNA: TGTGCCAGTAGTATGAGTGGGACTAGTCGTCGAGAGCAGTACTTC. Translating it yields CASSMSGTSRREQYF.

This chain uses TRBV5-6 with TRBJ1-4; tentative D call: TRBD1 (5 bases). Trimming cost V 3 bases and J 2 bases, with 11 bases left between them. This CDR3 comprises 15 residues. Germline V CDR1 and CDR2: SGHDT, YYEEEE. CDR3 sequence: CASSSTGGTNEKLFF. DNA of the CDR3: TGTGCCAGCAGCTCCACGGGGGGGACTAATGAAAAACTGTTTTTT.

Only one count was recorded for this clone. J is TRBJ1-1 and V is TRBV7-9, with TRBD1 matching over 8 bases. Unmatched junction bases numbered 10, after V lost 5 bases and J lost 5 bases. The germline CDR1 and CDR2 sequences are SEHNR and FQNEAQ (reference sequence). This CDR3 has 15 amino acids. The CDR3: CASSIDDRGRTEAFF. CDR3 coding DNA: TGTGCCAGCAGCATAGATGACAGGGGACGGACTGAAGCTTTCTTT.

The gene calls are TRBV21-1 and TRBJ1-5; the table names TRBD1, a call not compared with the DNA. TRBV21-1 is tagged as a pseudogene. The CDR3 is 16 residues long. CDR3 nucleotide sequence: TGTGCCAGCAGCAAAGAGTGGAACAGGGGGAATCAGCCCCAGCATTTT. Protein: CASSKEWNRGNQPQHF.

This chain links TRBV19 with TRBJ2-3, with D perhaps TRBD1 (5 bases). The CDR3 extends over 13 amino acids. V was pared by 6 bases and J by 4 bases, with 11 bases between. Germline values: CDR1 LNHDA, CDR2 SQIVND (reference sequence). The DNA for the CDR3 is TGTGCCAGTAGGGACAATGACGCAGATACGCAGTATTTT. It codes for CASRDNDADTQYF.

This clone was observed a few times. This chain connects TRBV7-9 to TRBJ1-5; D unclear. The CDR3 consists of 15 residues. Trimming took off 4 bases at V and 6 bases at J, with 16 bases between the two ends. Germline-derived CDR1 and CDR2 are SEHNR and FQNEAQ (reference sequence). For the CDR3, the DNA is TGTGCCAGCAGCTCAGAGATAATGGACGGTCAGCCCCAGCATTTT. Its translation: CASSSEIMDGQPQHF.

V and J are TRBV4-2 and TRBJ2-1; D is unresolved. Trimming removed 6 bases from V and 9 bases from J, with 12 bases in between. The CDR3 consists of 12 residues. From germline, CDR1 is LGHNA and CDR2 YNFKEQ. In nucleotides, the CDR3 is TGTGCCAGCAGGCCCGCGATGGGTGAGCAGTTCTTC. It specifies CASRPAMGEQFF.

The rearrangement joins TRBV30 to TRBJ1-2; D is unclear. V was pared by 4 bases and J by 1 base, with 13 bases between. Germline loops: CDR1 GTSNPN, CDR2 SVGIG (reference sequence). The CDR3 is 14 residues long. The CDR3 loop reads CAWIGGQYNYGYTF. The CDR3 nucleotides read TGTGCCTGGATCGGAGGCCAGTATAACTATGGCTACACCTTC.

Worth noting for this clone: Sequence at one end of the junction differs from germline and may be a read error. The chain uses TRBV5-3 and TRBJ1-5, with D uncertain. TRBV5-3 is treated as an ORF (open reading frame) with a function not yet certain. The CDR3 is 14 residues long. This chain's CDR3 is CASSLDPFNQPQHF. The CDR3 region has the DNA TGTGCCAGCAGCTTGGACCCCTTCAATCAGCCCCAGCATTTT.

The chain links TRBV15 to TRBJ2-7; D gene ambiguous. Germline CDR1 reads LNHNV; CDR2 reads YYDKDF (reference sequence). V lost 0 bases and J 2 bases, leaving 11 bases between the germline ends. The CDR3 runs to 15 residues. The CDR3 reads CATSRDRTETYEQYF. The CDR3 DNA is TGTGCCACCAGCAGAGATAGAACCGAGACCTACGAGCAGTACTTC.

V is TRBV11-3 and J is TRBJ2-2; a possible D gene is TRBD2 (5 bases). CDR1 and CDR2 from the germline V gene are SGHNT and YENEEA. V was pared by 5 bases and J by 4 bases, with 17 bases between. This CDR3 has 16 residues. This CDR3 reads CASSPLTLEGTGELFF. In DNA, the CDR3 is TGTGCCAGCAGCCCCCTCACGCTAGAGGGCACCGGGGAGCTGTTTTTT.

The chain has TRBV6-5 and TRBJ2-7, with TRBD2 identical over 13 bases. Trimming took 8 bases from V and 4 from J; bases not matched to a gene: 5. The germline CDR1 and CDR2 sequences are MNHEY and SVGAGI. The CDR3 spans 14 residues. The chain's CDR3 is CASRTSGRGYEQYF. In DNA, the CDR3 is TGTGCCAGCCGGACTAGCGGGAGAGGGTACGAGCAGTACTTC.

This chain joins TRBV4-1 and TRBJ1-4; D unclear. V dropped 2 bases and J dropped 4 bases, with 5 bases sitting between them. The germline V gene has CDR1 MGHRA and CDR2 YSYEKL. The CDR3 runs to 13 residues. The CDR3 here is CASSQSVNEKLFF. The CDR3 bases are TGCGCCAGCAGCCAATCCGTTAATGAAAAACTGTTTTTT.

The rearrangement joins TRBV11-3 to TRBJ2-2, with D possibly matching TRBD1 (6 bases). The V gene lost 5 bases and the J gene lost 1 base, with 20 bases spanning the gap. The V gene's germline CDR1 is SGHNT and CDR2 YENEEA. The CDR3 runs 18 residues. CDR3: CASSPWFNRDKNTGELFF. In nucleotides, the CDR3 is TGTGCCAGCAGCCCCTGGTTTAACCGGGACAAGAACACCGGGGAGCTGTTTTTT.

The gene calls are TRBV28 and TRBJ2-1; maybe TRBD2 (5 bases). CDR1 and CDR2 (germline): MDHEN, SYDVKM. This CDR3 contains 17 residues. V lost 3 bases to trimming and J lost 8 bases, with 23 bases between them. The CDR3 DNA reads as TGTGCCAGCAGTTTCGAGGGTGGAGGACCCCAAGGGTATGAGCAGTTCTTC. Protein product: CASSFEGGGPQGYEQFF. The full variable domain, with the rest looked up from reference TRBV28 and TRBJ2-1, is DVKVTQSSRYLVKRTGEKVFLECVQDMDHENMFWYRQDPGLGLRLIYFSYDVKMKEKGDIPEGYSVSREKKERFSLILESASTNQTSMYLCASSFEGGGPQGYEQFFGPGTRLTVL.

The chain recombines TRBV27 with TRBJ2-7; TRBD1 matches 9 bases. The ends lost 6 bases at V and 2 bases at J; junction bases unmatched: 11. Looked up from germline, CDR1 is MNHEY and CDR2 is SMNVEV (reference sequence). The CDR3 runs 16 residues. CDR3 in DNA: TGTGCCAGCAGCCTAAGTACTGGACAGGGGCCCTACGAGCAGTACTTC. Amino acids: CASSLSTGQGPYEQYF.

This clone was counted once. The chain combines TRBV13 with TRBJ2-7, with 7 positions matching TRBD2. Unmatched junction bases numbered 3, after V lost 5 bases and J lost 2 bases. Germline V gene sequence: CDR1 PRHDT, CDR2 FYEKMQ (reference sequence). The CDR3 loop spans 13 amino acids. The CDR3 region is CASSGLDAYEQYF. CDR3 DNA: TGTGCCAGCAGCGGACTAGACGCCTACGAGCAGTACTTC.

The V call is TRBV6-1, the J call TRBJ1-2; maybe TRBD1 (6 bases). Germline CDR1 is MNHNS and CDR2 is SASEGT. V gave up 0 bases and J gave up 7 bases, with 9 bases separating them. This CDR3 comprises 13 residues. The CDR3 here is CASSEAGGGGYTF. In DNA, the CDR3 is TGTGCCAGCAGTGAAGCGGGGGGCGGTGGCTACACCTTC.

The count of this clone is one. This chain links TRBV7-9 with TRBJ1-4; 7 nucleotides align to TRBD1. After removal of 2 bases from V and 5 bases from J, the junction contained 11 bases not matched to a gene. The CDR3 length is 17 residues. Germline V lookup: CDR1 SEHNR, CDR2 FQNEAQ (reference sequence). This CDR3 is CASSLPRTGPLNEKLFF. The CDR3 DNA sequence: TGTGCCAGCAGCTTACCTCGGACAGGACCTCTAAATGAAAAACTGTTTTTT.

The gene calls are TRBV19 and TRBJ2-1; 8 bases agree with TRBD2. Germline values: CDR1 LNHDA, CDR2 SQIVND (reference sequence). The CDR3 is made up of 15 amino acids. The V and J ends lost 5 bases and 5 bases, in that order; junction bases with no gene match: 8. CDR3 bases: TGTGCCAGTAGTCAAAAAGCGGGAGAAAACAATGAGCAGTTCTTC. It is translated as CASSQKAGENNEQFF.

Comments on this clone: Other DNA sequences from this sample encode an identical CDR3 as well. The chain joins TRBV5-1 to TRBJ2-2; D is unclear. Trimming shortened V by 0 bases and J by 5 bases, and 14 bases separated the two germline ends. The germline CDR1 and CDR2 sequences are SGHRS and YFSETQ. The CDR3 has 16 amino acids. CDR3: CASSLARQRKTGELFF. The CDR3 bases are TGCGCCAGCAGCTTGGCCCGGCAGAGAAAAACCGGGGAGCTGTTTTTT.

There are a few counts of this clone. The rearrangement uses TRBV7-9 and TRBJ1-2, with TRBD1 identical over 8 bases. Germline V CDR1 and CDR2: SEHNR, FQNEAQ (reference sequence). The CDR3 spans 15 residues. Losses at the gene ends were 5 bases for V and 5 bases for J; bases not matched to a gene: 10. CDR3 DNA: TGTGCCAGCAGCCAGCGGGACAGGAGGGAGTATGGCTACACCTTC. This translates into CASSQRDRREYGYTF.

The rearrangement joins TRBV11-3 to TRBJ2-1; D may match TRBD1 or TRBD2 (5 bases each). The CDR3 spans 18 residues. CDR1 and CDR2 from the germline V gene are SGHNT and YENEEA. Between the trimmed V and J ends, which lost 3 bases and 2 bases, there was a span of 20 bases. The CDR3 DNA follows: TGTGCCAGCAGCTTCCCAGGGCGGGTCTCCCCGGCCTACAATGAGCAGTTCTTC. This encodes CASSFPGRVSPAYNEQFF.